The rows below give T cell receptor beta chains drawn from one sample of a study of identical twins. MiXCR, run by TCRdb on the 5' RACE reads, gives a single entry per CDR3 protein. Among 640,000 or so distinct CDR3 sequences, approximately 6% were seen once, and the ten largest hold approximately 2%. Sequenced sample: naive T cells sorted from blood. The receptor set was obtained from a man in his late teens or twenties in good health. CDR3s include the opening cysteine and the closing phenylalanine or tryptophan. The D gene is left open where the match is weak. Clone size is given for some rows only: seen once, a few or many times, or a class if the clone is expanded.

>few|15|TRBJ1-2|TRBD1|TRBV2
TGTGCCAGCAGTGAAGTCCCCGTCGACAGGGATGGCTACACCTTC
CASSEVPVDRDGYTF
>many|14|TRBJ2-7|NA|TRBV27
TGTGCCAGCAGGCCGTCCACCGAGGGGTACGAGCAGTACTTC
CASRPSTEGYEQYF
>NA|14|TRBJ2-5|NA|TRBV3-1
TGTGCCAGCAGGAAACAGGGTTATCAAGAGACCCAGTACTTC
CASRKQGYQETQYF
>few|17|TRBJ1-3|NA|TRBV14
TGTGCCAGCAGCCAAGATGGGGTCCCCCAGCCTGGAAACACCATATATTTT
CASSQDGVPQPGNTIYF
>NA|16|TRBJ2-1|NA|TRBV19
TGTGCCAGTAGTATCGTGTCTGCGGGGGCATACAATGAGCAGTTCTTC
CASSIVSAGAYNEQFF
>many|15|TRBJ2-3|NA|TRBV4-1
TGCGCCAGCAGCCAAGATGGCGGGAGCACAGATACGCAGTATTTT
CASSQDGGSTDTQYF
>few|13|TRBJ2-5|NA|TRBV5-5
TGTGCCAGCAGCTTGTGGGGAAAAGAGACCCAGTACTTC
CASSLWGKETQYF
>NA|14|TRBJ2-2|NA|TRBV5-1
TGCGCCAGCACACCGGGACCTTCCCCCGGGGAGCTGTTTTTT
CASTPGPSPGELFF
>NA|15|TRBJ2-1|NA|TRBV7-2
TGTGCCAGCAGCTTAACAGGGTCTATCTACAATGAGCAGTTCTTC
CASSLTGSIYNEQFF
>NA|15|TRBJ2-3|TRBD2|TRBV12-3/TRBV12-4
TGTGCCAGCAGTTCCGGGACTAGCGGGAGTTATACGCAGTATTTT
CASSSGTSGSYTQYF
>NA|16|TRBJ1-2|TRBD1|TRBV7-9
TGTGCCAGCAGCTTCTCTGGACAGGGGGTAAACTATGGCTACACCTTC
CASSFSGQGVNYGYTF
>many|16|TRBJ2-3|TRBD2|TRBV7-2
TGTGCCAGCACCTTCCTTAGCGGGACTAGCACAGATACGCAGTATTTT
CASTFLSGTSTDTQYF
>many|15|TRBJ1-6|TRBD1|TRBV12-3/TRBV12-4
TGTGCCAGCAGTTTACAGGGGGCCGATAATTCACCCCTCCACTTT
CASSLQGADNSPLHF
>NA|13|TRBJ2-3|NA|TRBV25-1
TGTGCCAGCAGTGAATATGGCCCAGATACGCAGTATTTT
CASSEYGPDTQYF
>many|12|TRBJ2-7|NA|TRBV29-1
TGCAGCGTTTTGTGGGGGAAAAACGAGCAGTACTTC
CSVLWGKNEQYF
>many|14|TRBJ2-2|NA|TRBV6-4
TGTGCCAGCAGTGCATCCAGAGGCGCCGGGGAGCTGTTTTTT
CASSASRGAGELFF
>many|13|TRBJ2-1|TRBD1|TRBV5-1
TGCGCCAGCAGATTCAACAGGGGAAATGAGCAGTTCTTC
CASRFNRGNEQFF
>many|13|TRBJ1-1|NA|TRBV27
TGTGCCAGCAGTTTGTGGAGGAACACTGAAGCTTTCTTT
CASSLWRNTEAFF
>many|13|TRBJ1-1|NA|TRBV12-3/TRBV12-4
TGTGCCAGCAGGGGACCGCCGAACACTGAAGCTTTCTTT
CASRGPPNTEAFF
>many|15|TRBJ1-5|TRBD1|TRBV9
TGTGCCAGCAGCCCGAGACAGGGTATGGATCAGCCCCAGCATTTT
CASSPRQGMDQPQHF
>few|17|TRBJ2-2|TRBD2|TRBV9
TGTGCCAGCAGCGTAGAAGTAGCGGGAGTATTAACCGGGGAGCTGTTTTTT
CASSVEVAGVLTGELFF
>few|13|TRBJ1-1|NA|TRBV20-1
TGCAGTGCTAGAGGGGGCCCGAACACTGAAGCTTTCTTT
CSARGGPNTEAFF
>many|15|TRBJ2-1|TRBD2|TRBV29-1
TGCAGCGTTGAAGAGGTTAGCGGGACTTACAATGAGCAGTTCTTC
CSVEEVSGTYNEQFF
>few|15|TRBJ2-3|TRBD2|TRBV28
TGTGCCAGCACCCCGGGGGGGCCTAACACAGATACGCAGTATTTT
CASTPGGPNTDTQYF
>few|15|TRBJ1-2|NA|TRBV14
TGTGCCAGCAGCGACCACCTGGAGGGTGTAGGTGGCTACACCTTC
CASSDHLEGVGGYTF
>many|16|TRBJ2-1|NA|TRBV12-3/TRBV12-4
TGTGCCAGCAGTCATCAAGCGGGCCACTCCTACAATGAGCAGTTCTTC
CASSHQAGHSYNEQFF
>few|15|TRBJ2-2|TRBD1|TRBV5-1
TGCGCCAGCAGCTTGGCTGGGGACAGAATAGGGGAGCTGTTTTTT
CASSLAGDRIGELFF
>few|15|TRBJ2-2|NA|TRBV11-3
TGTGCCAGCAGTTTGTCCTTAGGGGTTTCGGGGGAGCTGTTTTTT
CASSLSLGVSGELFF
>many|11|TRBJ2-1|NA|TRBV9
TGTGCCAGCAGCGCGGGGTATGAGCAGTTCTTC
CASSAGYEQFF
>many|16|TRBJ2-2|TRBD1|TRBV5-1
TGCGCCAGCAGCTTGGCCTTGACAGGGGACACCGGGGAGCTGTTTTTT
CASSLALTGDTGELFF
>NA|14|TRBJ2-7|TRBD2|TRBV6-2/TRBV6-3
TGTGCCACCAACGTTCGACTAGCGGGAGTTCCGCAGTACTTC
CATNVRLAGVPQYF
>many|13|TRBJ2-7|NA|TRBV5-1
TGCGCCAGCAGCTTAAGAGTTGCCTACGAGCAGTACTTC
CASSLRVAYEQYF
>NA|15|TRBJ2-1|TRBD1|TRBV19
TGTGCCAGTAGTGCTGGGACAGGGCCGTACAATGAGCAGTTCTTC
CASSAGTGPYNEQFF
>NA|16|TRBJ1-1|NA|TRBV12-3/TRBV12-4
TGTGCCAGCAGTTCCCAGCGTCTGGAAATGAACACTGAAGCTTTCTTT
CASSSQRLEMNTEAFF
>few|20|TRBJ2-4|TRBD2|TRBV11-1
TGTGCCAGCAGCTTAGATGTGGGTAGCGGGCTACGGCGAACCAAAAACATTCAGTACTTC
CASSLDVGSGLRRTKNIQYF
>few|13|TRBJ1-4|NA|TRBV30
TGTGCCTGGAGTATGTTAAGAGGGCAAAAACTGTTTTTT
CAWSMLRGQKLFF
>few|14|TRBJ1-4|NA|TRBV27
TGTGCCAGCAGAGCCCAGCAGGGTAATGAAAAACTGTTTTTT
CASRAQQGNEKLFF
>many|14|TRBJ2-7|TRBD1|TRBV5-1
TGCGCCAGCAGCCGGGACAGCGATAGATACGAGCAGTACTTC
CASSRDSDRYEQYF
>many|13|TRBJ1-1|NA|TRBV29-1
TGCAGCGTGACCCCTCTCATGAACACTGAAGCTTTCTTT
CSVTPLMNTEAFF
>many|17|TRBJ2-1|NA|TRBV5-1
TGCGCCAGCAGCTTGATGGGGGGCGCTTTGGGTGCGAATGAGCAGTTCTTC
CASSLMGGALGANEQFF
>few|18|TRBJ1-1|NA|TRBV6-2/TRBV6-3
TGTGCCAGCAGTTCCCCGGGCCCCCTGGGGAAGTACGGCACTGAAGCTTTCTTT
CASSSPGPLGKYGTEAFF
>many|17|TRBJ2-1|TRBD2|TRBV7-3
TGTGCCAGCAGCTTAGATTCCCGGGCTAGCGGTGCCTATGAGCAGTTCTTC
CASSLDSRASGAYEQFF
>NA|16|TRBJ2-3|TRBD2|TRBV14
TGTGCCAGCAGCCAACTACTCACTAGCGGGGCAGATACGCAGTATTTT
CASSQLLTSGADTQYF
>many|14|TRBJ2-7|NA|TRBV20-1
TGCAGTGCTAGATCGCCATACTTCTCCTACGAGCAGTACTTC
CSARSPYFSYEQYF
>few|17|TRBJ2-3|TRBD2|TRBV12-5
TGTGCTAGTGCCACCGGGACTAGCGGGAGAATGACAGATACGCAGTATTTT
CASATGTSGRMTDTQYF
>NA|19|TRBJ2-3|TRBD2|TRBV6-2/TRBV6-3
TGTGCCAGCAGTTCCGCGACTAGCGGGAGGCCTTGGGCGGCAGATACGCAGTATTTT
CASSSATSGRPWAADTQYF
>many|15|TRBJ2-4|NA|TRBV20-1
TGCAGTGCTAGTGGTGGGAAGGAGAAGGGGGACATTCAGTACTTC
CSASGGKEKGDIQYF
>few|12|TRBJ1-5|NA|TRBV12-3/TRBV12-4
TGTGCCAGCAGTACACAGGGAGCGCCCCAGCATTTT
CASSTQGAPQHF
>few|13|TRBJ1-4|NA|TRBV29-1
TGCAGCGTTGAAGGACAGTCTAATGAAAAACTGTTTTTT
CSVEGQSNEKLFF
>few|15|TRBJ2-5|NA|TRBV12-3/TRBV12-4
TGTGCCAGCAGTTTATACGGGGGTCCGCGCGAGACCCAGTACTTC
CASSLYGGPRETQYF
>NA|11|TRBJ2-1|NA|TRBV29-1
TGCAGCGGCCAAACCTACAATGAGCAGTTCTTC
CSGQTYNEQFF
>few|14|TRBJ1-5|NA|TRBV6-1
TGTGCCAGCAGTGAAATCTGGGAGGGTCAGCCCCAGCATTTT
CASSEIWEGQPQHF
>few|16|TRBJ2-1|NA|TRBV11-2
TGTGCCAGCAGCTTTGTGGGACCCCCAATTTACAATGAGCAGTTCTTC
CASSFVGPPIYNEQFF
>NA|15|TRBJ1-1|TRBD1|TRBV18
TGTGCCAGCTCAGTAACAGGGGCTGGGGGCACTGAAGCTTTCTTT
CASSVTGAGGTEAFF
>few|16|TRBJ2-7|NA|TRBV7-9
TGTGCCAGCAGCTCCATAGACACAGGGACCCACTACGAGCAGTACTTC
CASSSIDTGTHYEQYF
>many|13|TRBJ2-3|NA|TRBV29-1
TGCAGCGTTGAAAGGGTGATTTCAGATACGCAGTATTTT
CSVERVISDTQYF
>many|16|TRBJ1-1|NA|TRBV7-9
TGTGCCAGCAGCTTAAGGTTGTCGGGCCCCACGACTGAAGCTTTCTTT
CASSLRLSGPTTEAFF
>many|13|TRBJ2-4|TRBD2|TRBV20-1
TGCAGTGCTAGGTTAGCGGGAGTTAACATTCAGTACTTC
CSARLAGVNIQYF
>many|15|TRBJ2-1|TRBD2|TRBV5-1
TGCGCCAGCAGCGGAGGTGGGGCGGGGGTCAATGAGCAGTTCTTC
CASSGGGAGVNEQFF
>many|15|TRBJ2-3|TRBD2|TRBV5-1
TGCGCCAGCAGCTCGGCTAGCGGGAACGCAGATACGCAGTATTTT
CASSSASGNADTQYF